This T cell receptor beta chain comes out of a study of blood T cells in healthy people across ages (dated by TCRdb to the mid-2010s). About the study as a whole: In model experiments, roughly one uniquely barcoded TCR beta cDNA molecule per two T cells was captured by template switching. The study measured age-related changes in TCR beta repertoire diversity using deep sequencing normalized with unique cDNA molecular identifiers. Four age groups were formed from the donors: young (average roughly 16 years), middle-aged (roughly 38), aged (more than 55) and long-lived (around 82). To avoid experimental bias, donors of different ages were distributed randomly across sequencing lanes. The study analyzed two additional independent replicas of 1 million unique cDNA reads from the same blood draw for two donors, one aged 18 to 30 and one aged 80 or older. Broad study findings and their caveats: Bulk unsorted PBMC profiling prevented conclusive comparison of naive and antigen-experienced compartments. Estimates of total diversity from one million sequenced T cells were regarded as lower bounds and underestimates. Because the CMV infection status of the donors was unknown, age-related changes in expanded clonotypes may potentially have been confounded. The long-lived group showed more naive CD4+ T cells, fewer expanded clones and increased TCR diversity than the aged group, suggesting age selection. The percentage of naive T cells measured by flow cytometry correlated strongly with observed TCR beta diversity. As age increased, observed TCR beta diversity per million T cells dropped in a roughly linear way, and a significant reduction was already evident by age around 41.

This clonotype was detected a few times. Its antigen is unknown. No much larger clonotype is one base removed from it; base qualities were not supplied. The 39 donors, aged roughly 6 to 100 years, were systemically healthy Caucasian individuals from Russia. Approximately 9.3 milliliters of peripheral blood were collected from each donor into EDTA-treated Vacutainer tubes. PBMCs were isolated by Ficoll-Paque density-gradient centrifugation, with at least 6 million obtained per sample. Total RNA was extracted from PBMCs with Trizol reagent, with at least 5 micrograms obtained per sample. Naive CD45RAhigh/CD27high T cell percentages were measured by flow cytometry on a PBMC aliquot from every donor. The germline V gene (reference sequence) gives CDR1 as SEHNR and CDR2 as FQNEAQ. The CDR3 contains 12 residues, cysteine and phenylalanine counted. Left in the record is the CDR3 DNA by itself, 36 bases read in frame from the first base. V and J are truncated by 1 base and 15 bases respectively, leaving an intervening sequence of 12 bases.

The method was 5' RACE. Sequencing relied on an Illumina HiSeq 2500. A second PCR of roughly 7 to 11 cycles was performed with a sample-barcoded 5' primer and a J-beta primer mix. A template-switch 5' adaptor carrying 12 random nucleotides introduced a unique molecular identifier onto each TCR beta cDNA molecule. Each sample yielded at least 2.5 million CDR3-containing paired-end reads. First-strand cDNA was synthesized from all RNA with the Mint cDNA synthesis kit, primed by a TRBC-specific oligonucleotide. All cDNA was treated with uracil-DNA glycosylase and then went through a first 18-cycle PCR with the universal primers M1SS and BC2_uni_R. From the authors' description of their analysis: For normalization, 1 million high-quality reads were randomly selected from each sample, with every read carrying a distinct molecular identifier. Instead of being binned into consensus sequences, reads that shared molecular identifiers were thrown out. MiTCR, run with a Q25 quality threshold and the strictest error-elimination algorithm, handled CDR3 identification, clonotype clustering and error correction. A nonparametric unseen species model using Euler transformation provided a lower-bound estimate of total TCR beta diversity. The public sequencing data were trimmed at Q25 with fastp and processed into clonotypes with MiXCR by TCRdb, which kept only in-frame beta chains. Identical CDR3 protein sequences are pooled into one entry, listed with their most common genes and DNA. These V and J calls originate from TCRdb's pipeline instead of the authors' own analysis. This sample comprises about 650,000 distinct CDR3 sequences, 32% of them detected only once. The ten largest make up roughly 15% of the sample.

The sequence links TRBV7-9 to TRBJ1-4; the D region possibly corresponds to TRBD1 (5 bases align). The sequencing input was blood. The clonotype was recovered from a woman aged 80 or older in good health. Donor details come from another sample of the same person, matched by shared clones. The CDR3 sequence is CASSLGLGGVFF. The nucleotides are TGTGCCAGCAGCTTAGGACTTGGAGGGGTGTTTTTT.